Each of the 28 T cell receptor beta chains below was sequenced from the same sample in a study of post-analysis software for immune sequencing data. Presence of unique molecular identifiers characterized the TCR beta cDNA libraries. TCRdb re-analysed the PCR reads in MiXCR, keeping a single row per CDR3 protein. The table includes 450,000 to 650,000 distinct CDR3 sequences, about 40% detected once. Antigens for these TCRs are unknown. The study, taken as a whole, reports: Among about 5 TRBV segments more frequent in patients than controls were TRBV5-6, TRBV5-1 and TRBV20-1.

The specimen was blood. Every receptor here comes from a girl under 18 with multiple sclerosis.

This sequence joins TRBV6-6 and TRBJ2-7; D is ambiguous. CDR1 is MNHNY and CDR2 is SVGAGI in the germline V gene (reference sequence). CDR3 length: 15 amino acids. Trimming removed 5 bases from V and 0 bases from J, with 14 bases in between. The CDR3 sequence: CASSLLSPTSYEQYF. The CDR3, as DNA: TGTGCCAGCAGTCTACTGAGCCCGACCTCCTACGAGCAGTACTTC.

Here the CDR3 DNA reads TGCGCCAGCAGCCCCCGACCGACAGGGCAGTCCTACAATGAGCAGTTCTTC. Its translation is CASSPRPTGQSYNEQFF. V and J are TRBV4-1 and TRBJ2-1, with 7 bases matching TRBD1. Unmatched junction bases numbered 10, after V lost 4 bases and J lost 1 base. Germline V gives CDR1 MGHRA, CDR2 YSYEKL. The CDR3 loop spans 17 amino acids.

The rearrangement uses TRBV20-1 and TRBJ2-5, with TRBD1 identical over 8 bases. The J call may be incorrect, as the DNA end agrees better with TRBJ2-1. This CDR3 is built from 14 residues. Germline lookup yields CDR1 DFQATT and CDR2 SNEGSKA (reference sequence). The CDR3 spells CSARRDRGKETQFF. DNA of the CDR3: TGCAGTGCTAGAAGAGACAGGGGAAAAGAGACCCAGTTCTTC.

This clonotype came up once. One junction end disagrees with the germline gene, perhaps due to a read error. Written as DNA, the CDR3 is TGTGCCGTCAGTGAGGGACAACGGCGCTACGAGCAGTACTTC. It encodes CAVSEGQRRYEQYF. The rearrangement links TRBV10-3 to TRBJ2-7; tentative D call: TRBD1 (6 bases). The CDR3 has 14 amino acids. Looked up from germline, CDR1 is ENHRY and CDR2 is SYGVKD.

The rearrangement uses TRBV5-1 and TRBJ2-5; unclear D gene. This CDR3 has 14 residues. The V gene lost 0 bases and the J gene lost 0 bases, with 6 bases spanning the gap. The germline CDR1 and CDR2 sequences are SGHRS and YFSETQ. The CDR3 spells CASSLDPHQETQYF. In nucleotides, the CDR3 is TGCGCCAGCAGCTTGGATCCCCACCAAGAGACCCAGTACTTC.

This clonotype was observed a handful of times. The CDR3 is CASSQAQGVDNYGYTF. In nucleotides, the CDR3 is TGCGCCAGCAGCCAAGCGCAGGGGGTGGATAACTATGGCTACACCTTC. The V and J genes are TRBV4-1 and TRBJ1-2; 7 bases align to TRBD1. This CDR3 region has 16 residues. The V gene's germline CDR1 is MGHRA and CDR2 YSYEKL. With 1 base clipped from V and 1 base from J, the junction kept 6 bases outside the gene matches.

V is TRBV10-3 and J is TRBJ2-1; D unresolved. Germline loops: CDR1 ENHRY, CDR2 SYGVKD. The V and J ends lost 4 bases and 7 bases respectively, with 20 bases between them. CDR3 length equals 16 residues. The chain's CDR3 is CAISGGRSNTINEQFF. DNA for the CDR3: TGTGCCATCAGTGGCGGAAGAAGCAACACTATAAATGAGCAGTTCTTC.

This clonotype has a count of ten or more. DNA of the CDR3: TGTGCCAGCAGGTATGGGACCGAGCAGTACTTC. It translates to CASRYGTEQYF. This chain uses TRBV12-3 or TRBV12-4 with TRBJ2-7; possibly TRBD1 or TRBD2 for D (5 bases each). This CDR3 has 11 residues. Trimming cost V 6 bases and J 6 bases, with 9 bases left between them.

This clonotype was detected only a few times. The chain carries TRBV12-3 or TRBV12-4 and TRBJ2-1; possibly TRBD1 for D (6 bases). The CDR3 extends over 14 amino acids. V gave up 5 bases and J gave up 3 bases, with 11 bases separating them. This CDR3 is CASSPGQFYNEQFF. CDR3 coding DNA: TGTGCCAGCAGTCCGGGACAATTCTACAATGAGCAGTTCTTC.

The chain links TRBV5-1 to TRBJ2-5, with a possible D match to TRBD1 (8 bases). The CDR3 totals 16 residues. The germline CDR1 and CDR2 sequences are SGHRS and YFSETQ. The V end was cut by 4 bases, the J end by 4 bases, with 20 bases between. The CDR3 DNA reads TGCGCCAGCAGCGCCGGACAGGGTTGGGAGGGAGAGACCCAGTACTTC. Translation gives CASSAGQGWEGETQYF.

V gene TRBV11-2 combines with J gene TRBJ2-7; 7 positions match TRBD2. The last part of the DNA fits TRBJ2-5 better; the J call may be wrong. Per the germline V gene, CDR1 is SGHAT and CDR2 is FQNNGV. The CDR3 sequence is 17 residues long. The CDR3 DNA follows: TGTGCCAGCAGCCTAAGGATGGGCGGGAGAGTAGACGAGACCCAGTACTTC. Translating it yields CASSLRMGGRVDETQYF.

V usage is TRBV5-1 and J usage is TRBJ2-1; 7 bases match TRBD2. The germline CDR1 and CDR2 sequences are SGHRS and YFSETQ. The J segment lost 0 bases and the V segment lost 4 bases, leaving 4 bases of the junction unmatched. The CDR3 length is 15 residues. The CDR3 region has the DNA TGCGCCAGCAGCGCCGGGGGGAACTCCTACAATGAGCAGTTCTTC. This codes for CASSAGGNSYNEQFF.

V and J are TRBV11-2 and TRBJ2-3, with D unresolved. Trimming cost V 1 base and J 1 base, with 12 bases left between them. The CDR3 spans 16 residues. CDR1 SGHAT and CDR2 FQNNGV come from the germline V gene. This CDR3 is CASSLALTTGTDTQYF. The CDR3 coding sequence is TGTGCCAGCAGCTTAGCCCTAACCACAGGCACAGATACGCAGTATTTT.

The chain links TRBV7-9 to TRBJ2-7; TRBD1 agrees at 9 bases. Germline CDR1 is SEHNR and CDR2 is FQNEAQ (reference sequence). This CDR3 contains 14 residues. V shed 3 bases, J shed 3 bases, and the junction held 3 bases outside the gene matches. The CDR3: CASSFRTGDYEQYF. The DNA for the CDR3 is TGTGCCAGCAGCTTCAGGACAGGGGACTACGAGCAGTACTTC.

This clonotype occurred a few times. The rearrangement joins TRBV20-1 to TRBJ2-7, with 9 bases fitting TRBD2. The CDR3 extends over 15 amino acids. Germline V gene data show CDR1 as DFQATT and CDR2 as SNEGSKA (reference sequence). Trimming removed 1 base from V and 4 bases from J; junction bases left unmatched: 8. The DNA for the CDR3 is TGCAGTGCTAGAGGAATCAGCGGGAGGCCTTACGAGCAGTACTTC. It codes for CSARGISGRPYEQYF.

The CDR3: CATIHGGRSVETQYF. The CDR3 nucleotides are TGTGCCACTATACATGGCGGGAGATCTGTAGAGACCCAGTACTTC. The rearrangement links TRBV6-6 to TRBJ2-5; 7 nucleotides agree with TRBD2. Germline assignment: CDR1 MNHNY and CDR2 SVGAGI (reference sequence). The CDR3 extends over 15 amino acids. Trimming at V came to 10 bases and at J to 4 bases, leaving 15 bases not matched to a gene.

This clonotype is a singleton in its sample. The CDR3 here is CAISESWRGRSGNTIYF. The CDR3 DNA reads as TGTGCCATCAGTGAGTCTTGGAGGGGCCGGTCTGGAAACACCATATATTTT. V gene TRBV10-3 combines with J gene TRBJ1-3; D may be TRBD1 (5 bases). CDR1 and CDR2 (germline): ENHRY, SYGVKD. This CDR3 contains 17 residues. Trimming cost V 0 bases and J 1 base, with 13 bases left between them.

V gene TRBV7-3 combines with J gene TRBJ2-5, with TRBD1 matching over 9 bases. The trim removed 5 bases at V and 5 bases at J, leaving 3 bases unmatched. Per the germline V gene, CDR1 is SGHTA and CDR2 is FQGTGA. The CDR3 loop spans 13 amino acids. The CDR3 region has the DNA TGTGCCAGCAGCACGGACAGGGGTGAGACCCAGTACTTC. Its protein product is CASSTDRGETQYF.

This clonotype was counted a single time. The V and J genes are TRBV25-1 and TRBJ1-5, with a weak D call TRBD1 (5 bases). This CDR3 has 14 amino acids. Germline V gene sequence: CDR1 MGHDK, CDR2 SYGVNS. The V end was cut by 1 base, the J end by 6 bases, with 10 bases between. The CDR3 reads CASSESGWGQPQHF. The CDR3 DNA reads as TGTGCCAGCAGTGAATCAGGGTGGGGTCAGCCCCAGCATTTT. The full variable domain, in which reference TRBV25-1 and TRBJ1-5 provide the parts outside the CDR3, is EADIYQTPRYLVIGTGKKITLECSQTMGHDKMYWYQQDPGMELHLIHYSYGVNSTEKGDLSSESTVSRIRTEHFPLTLESARPSHTSQYLCASSESGWGQPQHFGDGTRLSIL.

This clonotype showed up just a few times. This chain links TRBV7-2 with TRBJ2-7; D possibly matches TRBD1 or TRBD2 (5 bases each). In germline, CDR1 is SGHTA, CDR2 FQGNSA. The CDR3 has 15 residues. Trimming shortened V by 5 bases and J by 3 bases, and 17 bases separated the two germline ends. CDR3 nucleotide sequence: TGTGCCAGCAGCCCCCTTTGGGACGGATTCTACGAGCAGTACTTC. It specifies CASSPLWDGFYEQYF.

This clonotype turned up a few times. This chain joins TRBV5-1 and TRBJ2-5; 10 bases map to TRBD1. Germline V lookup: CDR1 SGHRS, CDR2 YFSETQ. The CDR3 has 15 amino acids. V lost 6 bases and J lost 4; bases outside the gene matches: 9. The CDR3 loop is CASTVKTGGPETQYF. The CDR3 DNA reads TGCGCCAGCACCGTTAAGACAGGGGGCCCAGAGACCCAGTACTTC.

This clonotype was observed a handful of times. CDR3 amino acids: CASRGRGAEEQYF. The CDR3 DNA reads as TGTGCCAGCAGGGGGAGGGGGGCGGAAGAGCAGTACTTC. J is TRBJ2-7 and V is TRBV6-1; D may be TRBD2 (7 bases). V lost 6 bases to trimming and J lost 7 bases, with 16 bases between them. CDR1 and CDR2 (germline): MNHNS, SASEGT. This CDR3 spans 13 amino acids.

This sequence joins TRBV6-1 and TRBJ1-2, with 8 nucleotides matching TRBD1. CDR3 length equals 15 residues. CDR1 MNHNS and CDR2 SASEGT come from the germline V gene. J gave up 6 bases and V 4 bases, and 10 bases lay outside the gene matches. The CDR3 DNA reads TGTGCCAGCAGTGCCTCTCCGGGACAGGCTGATGGCTACACCTTC. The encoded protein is CASSASPGQADGYTF.

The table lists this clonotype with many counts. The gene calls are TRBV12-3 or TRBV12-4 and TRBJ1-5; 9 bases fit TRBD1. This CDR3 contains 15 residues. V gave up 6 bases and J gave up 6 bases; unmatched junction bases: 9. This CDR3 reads CASSLGQGISQPQHF. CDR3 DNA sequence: TGTGCCAGCAGCCTGGGACAGGGCATAAGTCAGCCCCAGCATTTT.

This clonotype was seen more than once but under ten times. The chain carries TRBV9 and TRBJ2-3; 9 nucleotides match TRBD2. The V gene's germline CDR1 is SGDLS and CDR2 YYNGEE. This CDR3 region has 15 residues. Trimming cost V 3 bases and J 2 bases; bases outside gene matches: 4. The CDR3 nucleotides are TGTGCCAGCAGCGCGACTAGCGGCTACACAGATACGCAGTATTTT. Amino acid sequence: CASSATSGYTDTQYF.

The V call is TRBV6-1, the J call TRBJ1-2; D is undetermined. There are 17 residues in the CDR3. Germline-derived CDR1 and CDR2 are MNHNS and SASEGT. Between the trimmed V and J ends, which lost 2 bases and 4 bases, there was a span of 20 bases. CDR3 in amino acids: CASSESGNPRLGYGYTF. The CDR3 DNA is TGTGCCAGCAGTGAATCCGGTAATCCGCGCCTAGGCTATGGCTACACCTTC.

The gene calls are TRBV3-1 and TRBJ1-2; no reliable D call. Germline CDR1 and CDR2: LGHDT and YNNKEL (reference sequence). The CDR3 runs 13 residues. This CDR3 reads CATEDPRHYGYTF. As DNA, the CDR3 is TGTGCGACGGAGGACCCCAGGCACTATGGCTACACCTTC.

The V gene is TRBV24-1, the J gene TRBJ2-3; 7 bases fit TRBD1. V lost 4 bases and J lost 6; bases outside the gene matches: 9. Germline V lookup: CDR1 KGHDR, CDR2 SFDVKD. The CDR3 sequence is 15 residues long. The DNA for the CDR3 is TGTGCCACCAGTGAGTCTTCACAGGGGCGGGATACGCAGTATTTT. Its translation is CATSESSQGRDTQYF.